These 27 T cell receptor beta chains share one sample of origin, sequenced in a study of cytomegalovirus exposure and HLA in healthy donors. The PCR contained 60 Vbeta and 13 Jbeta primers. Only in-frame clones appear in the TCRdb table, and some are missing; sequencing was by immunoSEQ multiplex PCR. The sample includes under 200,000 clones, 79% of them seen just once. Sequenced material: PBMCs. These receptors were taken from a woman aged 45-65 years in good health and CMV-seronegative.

The CDR3 spells CASRPRTGPGSPQHF. CDR3 nucleotide sequence: TGTGCCAGTAGACCCCGAACAGGACCCGGGTCGCCCCAGCATTTT. V gene TRBV19 combines with J gene TRBJ1-5; D is perhaps TRBD1 (5 bases). V lost 6 bases to trimming and J lost 9 bases, with 21 bases between them. Germline V lookup: CDR1 LNHDA, CDR2 SQIVND (reference sequence). The CDR3 is made up of 15 amino acids.

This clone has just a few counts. CDR3 loop: CASSYSGTGSSYEQYF. CDR3 sequence (DNA): TGTGCCAGCAGTTACTCGGGGACCGGGAGTTCCTACGAGCAGTACTTC. V gene TRBV6-5 combines with J gene TRBJ2-7, with a weak D call TRBD2 (6 bases). There are 16 residues in the CDR3. Germline values: CDR1 MNHEY, CDR2 SVGAGI. V was trimmed by 0 bases and J by 1 base, leaving 13 bases between them.

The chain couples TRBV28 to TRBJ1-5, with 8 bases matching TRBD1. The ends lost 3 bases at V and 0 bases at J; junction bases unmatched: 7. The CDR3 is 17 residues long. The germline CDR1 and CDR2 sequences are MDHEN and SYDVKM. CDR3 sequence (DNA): TGTGCCAGCAGTTTCAGGGGGCACAGGAATAGCAATCAGCCCCAGCATTTT. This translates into CASSFRGHRNSNQPQHF.

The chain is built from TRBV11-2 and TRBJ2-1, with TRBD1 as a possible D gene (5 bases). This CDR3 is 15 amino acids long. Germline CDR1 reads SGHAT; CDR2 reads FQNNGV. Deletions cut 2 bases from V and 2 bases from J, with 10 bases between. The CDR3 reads CASSLSQGPYNEQFF. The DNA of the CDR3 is TGTGCCAGCAGCTTATCGCAGGGCCCCTACAATGAGCAGTTCTTC.

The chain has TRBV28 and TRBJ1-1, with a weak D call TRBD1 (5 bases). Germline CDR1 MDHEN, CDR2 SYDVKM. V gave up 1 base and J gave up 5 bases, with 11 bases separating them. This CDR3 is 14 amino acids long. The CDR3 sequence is CASSLSGGKTEAFF. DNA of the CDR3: TGTGCCAGCAGTTTATCGGGGGGGAAGACTGAAGCTTTCTTT.

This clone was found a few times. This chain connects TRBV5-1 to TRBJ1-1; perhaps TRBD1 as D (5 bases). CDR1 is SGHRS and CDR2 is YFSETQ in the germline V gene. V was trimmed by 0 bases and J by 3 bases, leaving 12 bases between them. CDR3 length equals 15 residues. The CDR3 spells CASSLAPGRDTEAFF. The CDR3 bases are TGCGCCAGCAGCTTGGCCCCAGGGAGGGACACTGAAGCTTTCTTT.

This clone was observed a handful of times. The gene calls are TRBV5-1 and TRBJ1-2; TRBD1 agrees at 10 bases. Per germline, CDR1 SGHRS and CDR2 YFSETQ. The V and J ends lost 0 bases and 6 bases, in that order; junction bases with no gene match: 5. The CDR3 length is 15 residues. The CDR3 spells CASSLEDGTGDGYTF. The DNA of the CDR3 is TGCGCCAGCAGCTTGGAGGACGGGACAGGGGATGGCTACACCTTC.

CDR3 sequence reads: CASKLPESNEQFF. CDR3 sequence (DNA): TGTGCCAGCAAACTCCCCGAGAGCAATGAGCAGTTCTTC. This chain links TRBV28 with TRBJ2-1; D is ambiguous. The CDR3 is made up of 13 amino acids. Trimming removed 7 bases from V and 6 bases from J, with 13 bases in between. From germline, CDR1 is MDHEN and CDR2 SYDVKM.

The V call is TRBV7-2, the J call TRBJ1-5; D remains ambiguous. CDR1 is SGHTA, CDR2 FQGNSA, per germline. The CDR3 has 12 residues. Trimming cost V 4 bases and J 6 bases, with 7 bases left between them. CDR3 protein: CASSSGGQPQHF. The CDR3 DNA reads TGTGCCAGCAGCTCTGGAGGTCAGCCCCAGCATTTT.

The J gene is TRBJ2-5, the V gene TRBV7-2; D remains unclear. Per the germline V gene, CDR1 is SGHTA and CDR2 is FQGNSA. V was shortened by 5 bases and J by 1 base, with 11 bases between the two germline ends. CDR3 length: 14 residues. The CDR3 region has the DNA TGTGCCAGCAGCCGAGGCGGATTCCAAGAGACCCAGTACTTC. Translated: CASSRGGFQETQYF.

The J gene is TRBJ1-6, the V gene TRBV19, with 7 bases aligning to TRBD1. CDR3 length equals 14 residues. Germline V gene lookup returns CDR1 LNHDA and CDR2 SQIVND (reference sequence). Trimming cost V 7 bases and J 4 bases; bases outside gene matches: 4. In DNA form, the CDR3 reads TGTGCCAGTACCCCAGGGGGTTATAATTCACCCCTCCACTTT. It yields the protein CASTPGGYNSPLHF.

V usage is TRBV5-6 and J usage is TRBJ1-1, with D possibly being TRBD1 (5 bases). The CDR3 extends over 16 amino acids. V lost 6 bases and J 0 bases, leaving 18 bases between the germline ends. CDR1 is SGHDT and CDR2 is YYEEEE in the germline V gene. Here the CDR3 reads CASKSRGGSLNTEAFF. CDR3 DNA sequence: TGTGCCAGCAAATCCCGGGGGGGTTCCCTGAACACTGAAGCTTTCTTT.

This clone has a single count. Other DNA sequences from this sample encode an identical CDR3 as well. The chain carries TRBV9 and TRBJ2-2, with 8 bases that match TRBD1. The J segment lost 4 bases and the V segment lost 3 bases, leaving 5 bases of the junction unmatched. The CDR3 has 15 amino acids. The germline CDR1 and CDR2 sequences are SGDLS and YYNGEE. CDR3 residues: CASSGGQGRTGELFF. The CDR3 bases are TGTGCCAGCAGCGGTGGACAGGGACGCACCGGGGAGCTGTTTTTT. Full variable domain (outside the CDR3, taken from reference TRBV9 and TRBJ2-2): DSGVTQTPKHLITATGQRVTLRCSPRSGDLSVYWYQQSLDQGLQFLIQYYNGEERAKGNILERFSAQQFPDLHSELNLSSLELGDSALYFCASSGGQGRTGELFFGEGSRLTVL.

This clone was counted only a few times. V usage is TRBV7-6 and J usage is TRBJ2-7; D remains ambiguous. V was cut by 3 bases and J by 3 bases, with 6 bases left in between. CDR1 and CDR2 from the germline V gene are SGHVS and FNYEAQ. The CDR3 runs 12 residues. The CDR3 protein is CASSFTSYEQYF. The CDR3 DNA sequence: TGTGCCAGCAGCTTTACAAGCTACGAGCAGTACTTC.

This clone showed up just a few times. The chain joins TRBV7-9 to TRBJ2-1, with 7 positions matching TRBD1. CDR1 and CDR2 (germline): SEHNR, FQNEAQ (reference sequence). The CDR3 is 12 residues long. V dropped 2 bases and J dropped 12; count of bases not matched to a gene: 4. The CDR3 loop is CASSLTGDAQFF. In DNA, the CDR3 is TGTGCCAGCAGCTTAACAGGGGATGCGCAGTTCTTC.

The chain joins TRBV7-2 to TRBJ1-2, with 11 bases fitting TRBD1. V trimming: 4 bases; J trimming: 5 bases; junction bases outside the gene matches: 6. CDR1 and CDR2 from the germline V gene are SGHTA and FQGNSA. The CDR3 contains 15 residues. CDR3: CASSSGQGAMYGYTF. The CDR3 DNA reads TGTGCCAGCAGCTCCGGACAGGGGGCGATGTATGGCTACACCTTC.

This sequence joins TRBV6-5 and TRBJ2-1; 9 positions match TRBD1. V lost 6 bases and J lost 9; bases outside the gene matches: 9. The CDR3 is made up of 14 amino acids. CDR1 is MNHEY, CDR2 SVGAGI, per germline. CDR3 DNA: TGTGCCAGCAGCACGGACAGGGGAGGGAGTGAGCAGTTCTTC. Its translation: CASSTDRGGSEQFF.

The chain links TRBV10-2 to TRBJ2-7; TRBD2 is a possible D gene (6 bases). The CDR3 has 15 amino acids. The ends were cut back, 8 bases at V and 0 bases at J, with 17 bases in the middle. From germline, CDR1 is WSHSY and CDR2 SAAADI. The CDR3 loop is CASWRRGSSSYEQYF. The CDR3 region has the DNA TGCGCCAGCTGGCGGAGGGGCAGCAGCTCCTACGAGCAGTACTTC.

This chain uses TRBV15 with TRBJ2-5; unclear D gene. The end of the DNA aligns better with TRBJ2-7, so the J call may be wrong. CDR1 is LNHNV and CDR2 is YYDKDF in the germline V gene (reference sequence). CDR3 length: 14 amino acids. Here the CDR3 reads CATSREIDSYEQYF. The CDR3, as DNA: TGTGCCACCAGCAGAGAGATAGACTCCTACGAGCAGTACTTC.

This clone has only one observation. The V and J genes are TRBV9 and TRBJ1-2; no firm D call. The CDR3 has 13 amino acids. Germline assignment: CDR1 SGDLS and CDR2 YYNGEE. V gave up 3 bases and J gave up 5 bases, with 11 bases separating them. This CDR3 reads CASSDEAGYGYTF. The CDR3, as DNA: TGTGCCAGCAGCGACGAAGCAGGTTATGGCTACACCTTC.

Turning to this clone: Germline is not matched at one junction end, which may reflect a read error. CDR3 residues: CSSTQPAGGTTDTQYF. CDR3 nucleotides: TGTTCCAGCACCCAACCGGCAGGGGGTACCACAGATACGCAGTATTTT. The chain has TRBV7-9 and TRBJ2-3; the match to TRBD1 covers 7 bases. CDR3 length: 16 amino acids. CDR1 SEHNR and CDR2 FQNEAQ come from the germline V gene (reference sequence).

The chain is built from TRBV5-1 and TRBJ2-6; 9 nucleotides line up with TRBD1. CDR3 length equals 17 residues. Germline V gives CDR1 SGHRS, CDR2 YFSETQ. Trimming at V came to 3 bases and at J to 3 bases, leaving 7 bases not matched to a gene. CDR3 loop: CASSSDRGVFGANVLTF. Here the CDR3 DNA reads TGCGCCAGCAGCTCCGACAGGGGGGTGTTTGGGGCCAACGTCCTGACTTTC.

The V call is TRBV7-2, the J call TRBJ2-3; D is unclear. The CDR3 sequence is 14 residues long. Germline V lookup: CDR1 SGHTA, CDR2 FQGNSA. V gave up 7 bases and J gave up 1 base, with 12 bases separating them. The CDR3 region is CASTPSARTDTQYF. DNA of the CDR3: TGTGCCAGCACCCCCAGCGCGCGCACAGATACGCAGTATTTT.

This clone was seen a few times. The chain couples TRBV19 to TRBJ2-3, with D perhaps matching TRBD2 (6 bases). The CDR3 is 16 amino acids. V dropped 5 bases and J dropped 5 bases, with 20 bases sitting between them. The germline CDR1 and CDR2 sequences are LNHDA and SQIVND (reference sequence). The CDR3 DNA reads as TGTGCCAGTAGTCTGGCCACTCTCTCCGGGAGAGATACGCAGTATTTT. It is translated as CASSLATLSGRDTQYF.

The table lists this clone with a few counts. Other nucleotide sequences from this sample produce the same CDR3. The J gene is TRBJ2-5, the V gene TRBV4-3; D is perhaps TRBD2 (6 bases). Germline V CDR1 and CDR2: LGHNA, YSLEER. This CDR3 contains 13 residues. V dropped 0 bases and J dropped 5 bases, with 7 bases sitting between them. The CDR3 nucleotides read TGCGCCAGCAGCCAAGATCGGGGGGAGACCCAGTACTTC. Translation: CASSQDRGETQYF.

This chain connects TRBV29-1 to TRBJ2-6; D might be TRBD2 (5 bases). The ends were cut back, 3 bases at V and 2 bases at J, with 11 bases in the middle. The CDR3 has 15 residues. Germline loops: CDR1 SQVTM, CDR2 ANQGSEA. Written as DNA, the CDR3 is TGCAGCGTTGACTATCACGGGGCTGGGGCCAACGTCCTGACTTTC. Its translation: CSVDYHGAGANVLTF.

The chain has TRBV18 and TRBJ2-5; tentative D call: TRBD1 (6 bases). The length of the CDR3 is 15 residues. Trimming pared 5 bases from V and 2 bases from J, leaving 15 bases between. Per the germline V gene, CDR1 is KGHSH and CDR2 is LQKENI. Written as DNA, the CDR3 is TGTGCCAGCTCATCCCGGACAGTCCAACAAGAGACCCAGTACTTC. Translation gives CASSSRTVQQETQYF.